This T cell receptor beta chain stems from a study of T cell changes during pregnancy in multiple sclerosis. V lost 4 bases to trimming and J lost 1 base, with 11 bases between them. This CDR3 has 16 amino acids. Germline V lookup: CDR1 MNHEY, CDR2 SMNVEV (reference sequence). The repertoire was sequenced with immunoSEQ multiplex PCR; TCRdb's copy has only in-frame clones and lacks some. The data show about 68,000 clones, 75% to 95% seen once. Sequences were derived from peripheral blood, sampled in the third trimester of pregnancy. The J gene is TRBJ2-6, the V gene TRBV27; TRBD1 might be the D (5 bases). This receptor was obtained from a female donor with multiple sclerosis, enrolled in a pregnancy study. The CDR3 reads CASSSSRVSGANVLTF. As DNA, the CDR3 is TGTGCCAGCAGTTCCTCCAGGGTATCTGGGGCCAACGTCCTGACTTTC.